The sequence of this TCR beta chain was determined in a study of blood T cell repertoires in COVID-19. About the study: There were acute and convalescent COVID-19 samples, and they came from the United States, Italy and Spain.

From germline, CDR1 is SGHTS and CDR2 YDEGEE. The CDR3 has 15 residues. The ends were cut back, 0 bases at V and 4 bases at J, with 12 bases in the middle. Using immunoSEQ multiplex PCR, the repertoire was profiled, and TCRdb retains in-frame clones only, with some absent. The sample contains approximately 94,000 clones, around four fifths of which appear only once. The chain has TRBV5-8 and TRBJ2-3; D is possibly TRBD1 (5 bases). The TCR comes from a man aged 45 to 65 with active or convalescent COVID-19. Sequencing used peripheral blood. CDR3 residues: CASSLVTGTADTQYF. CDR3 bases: TGTGCCAGCAGCTTGGTTACAGGCACCGCAGATACGCAGTATTTT.